Shown below are 26 T cell receptor beta chains from a single sample sequenced in a study of graft-versus-host responses after intestinal transplantation. Clones were sequenced by immunoSEQ multiplex PCR, and TCRdb holds only the in-frame ones, with some missing. The sample lists over 70,000 clones, 90% occurring once. No antigen has been assigned to these receptors. Material: unstimulated CD8+ T cells sorted from spleen or lymph node cells, obtained before transplant. These receptor sequences come from a human donor who was the organ donor for an intestinal transplant.

The chain links TRBV5-6 to TRBJ1-5, with 10 bases fitting TRBD1. The V gene end was trimmed by 4 bases and the J gene end by 7 bases; junction bases not matched to a gene: 11. The CDR3 extends over 16 amino acids. CDR1 is SGHDT and CDR2 is YYEEEE in the germline V gene. CDR3 region: CASSASGTGDEQPQHF. The CDR3 nucleotides read TGTGCCAGCAGCGCTTCCGGGACAGGGGACGAACAGCCCCAGCATTTT.

The genes are TRBV18 and TRBJ2-7; a possible D gene is TRBD1 (6 bases). The V and J ends lost 1 base and 2 bases respectively, with 12 bases between them. Per the germline V gene, CDR1 is KGHSH and CDR2 is LQKENI. This CDR3 spans 15 amino acids. The CDR3 reads CASSPLSTGTYEQYV. The CDR3 nucleotides are TGTGCCAGCTCACCACTTTCGACAGGAACCTACGAGCAGTACGTC.

This rearrangement joins TRBV9 to TRBJ2-6, with D unresolved. Germline V gene sequence: CDR1 SGDLS, CDR2 YYNGEE. Trimming shortened V by 0 bases and J by 0 bases, and 7 bases separated the two germline ends. There are 16 residues in the CDR3. The CDR3 DNA reads TGTGCCAGCAGCGTAGATCTCAGCTCTGGGGCCAACGTCCTGACTTTC. It codes for CASSVDLSSGANVLTF.

J is TRBJ2-2 and V is TRBV7-8; 7 bases align to TRBD2. The V segment lost 2 bases and the J segment 0 bases; nucleotides outside the gene matches: 3. Germline-derived CDR1 and CDR2 are SGHVS and FQNEAQ. The CDR3 has 16 residues. The chain's CDR3 is CASSLSGGANTGELFF. Written as DNA, the CDR3 is TGTGCCAGCAGCTTAAGTGGGGGGGCGAACACCGGGGAGCTGTTTTTT.

The chain employs TRBV23-1 and TRBJ1-1; no firm D call. TRBV23-1 is assigned to the ORF class and has an uncertain function. This CDR3 comprises 14 residues. V was pared by 3 bases and J by 4 bases, with 12 bases between. The CDR3 DNA reads as TGCGCCAGCAGTCACCTGAGGAGAATCACTGAAGCTTTCTTT. Encoded protein: CASSHLRRITEAFF.

The chain is built from TRBV6-5 and TRBJ2-5; D ambiguous. V was pared by 4 bases and J by 5 bases, with 20 bases between. Looked up from germline, CDR1 is MNHEY and CDR2 is SVGAGI. There are 16 residues in the CDR3. The CDR3 is CASSSTVEVPTETQYF. CDR3 DNA sequence: TGTGCCAGCAGTTCTACCGTTGAGGTTCCGACGGAGACCCAGTACTTC.

The genes are TRBV23-1 and TRBJ1-5; TRBD1 matches 7 bases. TRBV23-1 is labeled an ORF, and its function is uncertain. There are 14 residues in the CDR3. With 11 bases clipped from V and 2 bases from J, the junction kept 9 bases outside the gene matches. CDR3 DNA: TGCGCCGGACAGGTCTTCTACGGCAATCAGCCCCAGCATTTT. Amino acid sequence: CAGQVFYGNQPQHF.

V gene TRBV5-4 combines with J gene TRBJ2-1; D may be TRBD2 (5 bases). Per the germline V gene, CDR1 is SGHNT and CDR2 is YYREEE (reference sequence). The CDR3 has 14 residues. Trimming took off 2 bases at V and 1 base at J, with 7 bases between the two ends. The CDR3: CASSFRGSYNEQFF. The CDR3 DNA sequence: TGTGCCAGCAGCTTTCGGGGATCCTACAATGAGCAGTTCTTC.

The gene calls are TRBV28 and TRBJ1-3, with no clear D. Germline lookup yields CDR1 MDHEN and CDR2 SYDVKM. CDR3 length equals 19 residues. The ends were cut back, 6 bases at V and 0 bases at J, with 24 bases in the middle. This chain's CDR3 is CASSPLVYGRESSGNTIYF. In DNA, the CDR3 is TGTGCCAGCAGCCCCTTGGTCTACGGGCGGGAGAGCTCTGGAAACACCATATATTTT.

This clone was observed a single time. The rearrangement joins TRBV4-1 to TRBJ1-1, with no clear D. V gave up 5 bases and J gave up 5 bases, with 12 bases separating them. CDR3 length equals 13 residues. Germline values: CDR1 MGHRA, CDR2 YSYEKL. The CDR3 DNA follows: TGCGCCAGCAGCTACCCGGGTGGTACTGAAGCTTTCTTT. It codes for CASSYPGGTEAFF.

This chain connects TRBV5-1 to TRBJ1-2, with TRBD1 matching 10 bases. Losses at the gene ends were 3 bases for V and 0 bases for J; bases not matched to a gene: 11. The germline V gene has CDR1 SGHRS and CDR2 YFSETQ. This CDR3 comprises 18 residues. The CDR3 DNA follows: TGCGCCAGCAGCTGGGGACAGGGGACAGATTTAGCTAACTATGGCTACACCTTC. This translates into CASSWGQGTDLANYGYTF. Together with reference TRBV5-1 and TRBJ1-2, the CDR3 gives the full variable domain: KAGVTQTPRYLIKTRGQQVTLSCSPISGHRSVSWYQQTPGQGLQFLFEYFSETQRNKGNFPGRFSGRQFSNSRSEMNVSTLELGDSALYLCASSWGQGTDLANYGYTFGSGTRLTVV.

This clone was picked up a small number of times. The junction and the germline gene differ at one end; a read error may be behind it. The chain combines TRBV14 with TRBJ2-1; TRBD1 matches at 9 bases. CDR3 length: 12 residues. In germline, CDR1 is SGHDN, CDR2 FVKESK. The CDR3: CASSQTTGGKLF. CDR3 bases: TGTGCCAGCAGCCAAACCACAGGGGGCAAGCTCTTC.

The chain couples TRBV7-6 to TRBJ1-1; D is possibly TRBD1 (5 bases). V was cut by 3 bases and J by 4 bases, with 15 bases left in between. CDR3 length: 15 residues. Germline lookup yields CDR1 SGHVS and CDR2 FNYEAQ. In DNA form, the CDR3 reads TGTGCCAGCAGCTTCGGGTGGGGGGGGAGCACTGAAGCTTTCTTT. This gives the protein CASSFGWGGSTEAFF.

The chain is built from TRBV5-6 and TRBJ1-1; D ambiguous. V was pared by 4 bases and J by 0 bases, with 10 bases between. This CDR3 is 14 amino acids long. Germline assignment: CDR1 SGHDT and CDR2 YYEEEE. The CDR3 sequence is CASSRKTVNTEAFF. CDR3 in DNA: TGTGCCAGCAGCAGAAAAACGGTGAACACTGAAGCTTTCTTT. Variable domain in full (rest from reference TRBV5-6 and TRBJ1-1): DAGVTQSPTHLIKTRGQQVTLRCSPKSGHDTVSWYQQALGQGPQFIFQYYEEEERQRGNFPDRFSGHQFPNYSSELNVNALLLGDSALYLCASSRKTVNTEAFFGQGTRLTVV.

The genes are TRBV27 and TRBJ2-5; 7 bases fit TRBD2. The CDR3 extends over 14 amino acids. V lost 9 bases and J lost 5; bases outside the gene matches: 12. The germline V gene has CDR1 MNHEY and CDR2 SMNVEV (reference sequence). CDR3 DNA sequence: TGTGCCAGTCCCTGGGGGGAGGGGATGGAGACCCAGTACTTC. This encodes CASPWGEGMETQYF.

The genes are TRBV6-1 and TRBJ2-7, with 8 bases lining up with TRBD1. The CDR3 totals 20 residues. Trimming took 2 bases from V and 3 from J; bases not matched to a gene: 21. From germline, CDR1 is MNHNS and CDR2 SASEGT. CDR3 region: CASSEPPRGIGDRSGYEQYV. CDR3 coding DNA: TGTGCCAGCAGTGAACCACCTCGAGGCATCGGGGACAGGAGCGGCTACGAGCAGTACGTC.

The J gene is TRBJ2-7, the V gene TRBV7-2, with D hard to call. Per germline, CDR1 SGHTA and CDR2 FQGNSA. The CDR3 spans 13 residues. The V end lost 6 bases, the J end lost 2 bases, and 11 bases lay between the germline ends. DNA of the CDR3: TGTGCCAGCAGTTACACACAGACCTACGAGCAGTACGTC. This gives the protein CASSYTQTYEQYV.

This chain connects TRBV6-5 to TRBJ2-2; D not certain. The CDR3 extends over 13 amino acids. CDR1 and CDR2 (germline): MNHEY, SVGAGI. V was pared by 5 bases and J by 2 bases, with 6 bases between. CDR3 sequence reads: CASSKTNTGELFF. In nucleotides, the CDR3 is TGTGCCAGCAGTAAGACAAACACCGGGGAGCTGTTTTTT.

The V and J genes are TRBV6-1 and TRBJ2-3; a possible D gene is TRBD1 (6 bases). Germline V gene data show CDR1 as MNHNS and CDR2 as SASEGT. Trimming removed 3 bases at V and 2 bases at J, with 9 bases between. This CDR3 contains 14 residues. The CDR3 sequence: CASSEGTSTDTQYF. CDR3 bases: TGTGCCAGCAGTGAGGGGACATCCACAGATACGCAGTATTTT.

This chain connects TRBV27 to TRBJ2-2; tentative D call: TRBD2 (5 bases). Per germline, CDR1 MNHEY and CDR2 SMNVEV (reference sequence). Trimming took 2 bases from V and 9 from J, leaving 10 bases between them. This CDR3 region has 13 residues. CDR3 sequence (DNA): TGTGCCAGCAGTTTAAGATTAGCGTGGGAGCTGTTTTTT. Protein sequence: CASSLRLAWELFF.

This chain connects TRBV28 to TRBJ2-7; possible D gene TRBD1, 5 bases. The CDR3 covers 15 residues. The ends were cut back, 6 bases at V and 1 base at J, with 16 bases in the middle. Germline CDR1 and CDR2: MDHEN and SYDVKM. The CDR3 DNA is TGTGCCAGCAGCCTAGGGGAAACCCAGTCCTACGAGCAGTACGTC. Its protein product is CASSLGETQSYEQYV.

The chain joins TRBV7-9 to TRBJ1-2, with 12 bases identical to TRBD1. This CDR3 comprises 14 residues. The germline CDR1 and CDR2 sequences are SEHNR and FQNEAQ (reference sequence). V dropped 6 bases and J dropped 7; count of bases not matched to a gene: 6. CDR3 sequence reads: CASRPGQGAVGYTF. As DNA, the CDR3 is TGTGCCAGCAGACCGGGACAGGGGGCGGTTGGCTACACCTTC.

The V gene is TRBV6-6, the J gene TRBJ2-3, with 7 bases that match TRBD2. Per the germline V gene, CDR1 is MNHNY and CDR2 is SVGAGI (reference sequence). J lost 2 bases, V lost 1 base, and 6 bases had no gene match. The CDR3 runs 16 residues. The CDR3 nucleotides read TGTGCCAGCAGTTACTTTCCTAGCGGTAACACAGATACGCAGTATTTT. Protein product: CASSYFPSGNTDTQYF.

The rearrangement uses TRBV7-6 and TRBJ2-5; 7 bases are shared with TRBD1. Per germline, CDR1 SGHVS and CDR2 FNYEAQ. V lost 5 bases and J lost 2; bases outside the gene matches: 5. The CDR3 loop spans 14 amino acids. The CDR3 sequence: CASSPGGNQETQYF. The CDR3 DNA follows: TGTGCCAGCAGCCCAGGGGGAAATCAAGAGACCCAGTACTTC.

The chain employs TRBV10-3 and TRBJ2-1, with 7 bases identical to TRBD2. Germline V gene lookup returns CDR1 ENHRY and CDR2 SYGVKD. CDR3 length: 17 residues. J lost 7 bases, V lost 0 bases, and 12 bases had no gene match. The CDR3 DNA reads as TGTGCCATCAGTGAGTCCCCCCTCCCTGCAGCGGGGAATGAGCAGTTCTTC. Translation gives CAISESPLPAAGNEQFF.

The rearrangement uses TRBV5-8 and TRBJ2-7; tentative D call: TRBD2 (5 bases). The CDR3 is 12 amino acids. The V gene's germline CDR1 is SGHTS and CDR2 YDEGEE. Trimming took off 1 base at V and 4 bases at J, with 6 bases between the two ends. The CDR3 DNA follows: TGTGCCAGCAGCTTGCGGGGTTACGAGCAGTACGTC. It codes for CASSLRGYEQYV.